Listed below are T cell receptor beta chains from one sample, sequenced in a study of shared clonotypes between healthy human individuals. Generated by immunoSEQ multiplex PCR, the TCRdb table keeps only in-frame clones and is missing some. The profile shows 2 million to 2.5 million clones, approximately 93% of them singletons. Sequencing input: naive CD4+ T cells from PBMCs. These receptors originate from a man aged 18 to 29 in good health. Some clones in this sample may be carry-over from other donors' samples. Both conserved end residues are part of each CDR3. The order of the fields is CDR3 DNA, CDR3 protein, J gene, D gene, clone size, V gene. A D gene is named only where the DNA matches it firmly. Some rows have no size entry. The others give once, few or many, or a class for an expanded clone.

cdr3_nt: TGTGCCAGCAGTGCTACCGGGACAGGGACTCGAGATACGCAGTATTTT; cdr3_aa: CASSATGTGTRDTQYF; j_call: TRBJ2-3; d_call: TRBD1; clone_size: .; v_call: TRBV6-4
cdr3_nt: TGTGCCAGCTCCTTAAGCTCCTACAATGAGCAGTTCTTC; cdr3_aa: CASSLSSYNEQFF; j_call: TRBJ2-1; d_call: .; clone_size: .; v_call: TRBV7-6
cdr3_nt: TGTGCCAGTAGCCCAGTGGGGGCTTGGGGCTACACCTTC; cdr3_aa: CASSPVGAWGYTF; j_call: TRBJ1-2; d_call: .; clone_size: .; v_call: TRBV7-6
cdr3_nt: TGTGCCAGCAGTTTAAGGGGACAGGGCGATGGCTACACCTTC; cdr3_aa: CASSLRGQGDGYTF; j_call: TRBJ1-2; d_call: TRBD1; clone_size: .; v_call: TRBV28
cdr3_nt: TGTGCCAGCAGCGCAGTGGACAGGGGATCCCGCACAGATACGCAGTATTTT; cdr3_aa: CASSAVDRGSRTDTQYF; j_call: TRBJ2-3; d_call: TRBD1; clone_size: .; v_call: TRBV9
cdr3_nt: TGTGCCAGCTCAAAGGACACTAATCAGCCCCAGCATTTT; cdr3_aa: CASSKDTNQPQHF; j_call: TRBJ1-5; d_call: .; clone_size: .; v_call: TRBV18
cdr3_nt: TGTGCCAGCAGCTTGAGGCAGTTTAACACCGGGGAGCTGTTTTTT; cdr3_aa: CASSLRQFNTGELFF; j_call: TRBJ2-2; d_call: .; clone_size: .; v_call: TRBV5-4
cdr3_nt: TGTGCCAGCAAAAACCCAGGGGGGGCTGAGCAGTTCTTC; cdr3_aa: CASKNPGGAEQFF; j_call: TRBJ2-1; d_call: .; clone_size: .; v_call: TRBV6-5
cdr3_nt: TGCGCCAGCAGCCAACCGACAGGGGGCAGTGCTAATGAAAAACTGTTTTTT; cdr3_aa: CASSQPTGGSANEKLFF; j_call: TRBJ1-4; d_call: TRBD1; clone_size: .; v_call: TRBV4-1
cdr3_nt: TGCGCCAGCAGCTTGTCAGGGGACGAGCAGTACTTC; cdr3_aa: CASSLSGDEQYF; j_call: TRBJ2-7; d_call: .; clone_size: .; v_call: TRBV5-1
cdr3_nt: TGCAGCGTGGTGCGAGGGGCCAACGTCCTGACTTTC; cdr3_aa: CSVVRGANVLTF; j_call: TRBJ2-6; d_call: .; clone_size: .; v_call: TRBV29-1
cdr3_nt: TGTGCCAGCAGTGGAAGGTGGGGGAGAGGTGGAAACACCATATATTTT; cdr3_aa: CASSGRWGRGGNTIYF; j_call: TRBJ1-3; d_call: .; clone_size: .; v_call: TRBV2
cdr3_nt: TGCGCCAGCAGCTTGGATGGCAGACCAAGCAATCAGCCCCAGCATTTT; cdr3_aa: CASSLDGRPSNQPQHF; j_call: TRBJ1-5; d_call: .; clone_size: .; v_call: TRBV5-1
cdr3_nt: TGTGCCAGCAGCGCTACAGCCTACGGCTTCTATGGCTACACCTTC; cdr3_aa: CASSATAYGFYGYTF; j_call: TRBJ1-2; d_call: .; clone_size: .; v_call: TRBV9
cdr3_nt: TGTGCCAGCAGCCCAAAGCTGCTAGTGCTCGAGCAGTACTTC; cdr3_aa: CASSPKLLVLEQYF; j_call: TRBJ2-7; d_call: .; clone_size: .; v_call: TRBV11-2
cdr3_nt: TGTGCCACCAGCAGCGCGGGGTTCCGCGAGCAGTACTTC; cdr3_aa: CATSSAGFREQYF; j_call: TRBJ2-7; d_call: .; clone_size: .; v_call: TRBV15
cdr3_nt: TGTGCCAGCAGCTTACAGGGGGCGGTCACCGGGGAGCTGTTTTTT; cdr3_aa: CASSLQGAVTGELFF; j_call: TRBJ2-2; d_call: TRBD1; clone_size: .; v_call: TRBV7-6
cdr3_nt: TGTGCCAGCAGTTACGGACGGGGAGGGGAGTCCTACGAGCAGTACTTC; cdr3_aa: CASSYGRGGESYEQYF; j_call: TRBJ2-7; d_call: TRBD2; clone_size: .; v_call: TRBV2
cdr3_nt: TGTGCCAGCAGCTTATCGACAGGGAGGGCTGAAGCTTTCTTT; cdr3_aa: CASSLSTGRAEAFF; j_call: TRBJ1-1; d_call: TRBD1; clone_size: .; v_call: TRBV5-4
cdr3_nt: TGTGCCAGCAGTGAAGGAGGCGGGCGCACCTACGAGCAGTACTTC; cdr3_aa: CASSEGGGRTYEQYF; j_call: TRBJ2-7; d_call: .; clone_size: .; v_call: TRBV6-1
cdr3_nt: TGTGCCAGCAGCGCCAAGACCGCCGGGACAGGGGGCTATCGGGAGCTGTTTTTT; cdr3_aa: CASSAKTAGTGGYRELFF; j_call: TRBJ2-2; d_call: TRBD1; clone_size: once; v_call: TRBV5-4
cdr3_nt: TGTGCCACCAGCAGAGCCCTTCAGACTAGTCCGGAGACCCAGTACTTC; cdr3_aa: CATSRALQTSPETQYF; j_call: TRBJ2-5; d_call: .; clone_size: .; v_call: TRBV15
cdr3_nt: TGTGCCAGCAGCTTAGGGACCGTGCCGGAGACCCAGTACTTC; cdr3_aa: CASSLGTVPETQYF; j_call: TRBJ2-5; d_call: .; clone_size: .; v_call: TRBV7-2
cdr3_nt: TGTGCCAGCTCACCAGGGGGGAATGATCAGCCCCAGCATTTT; cdr3_aa: CASSPGGNDQPQHF; j_call: TRBJ1-5; d_call: .; clone_size: few; v_call: TRBV18
cdr3_nt: TGTGCCAGCAGCGACTCTTCCGGGCCCCCGTATGGCTACACCTTC; cdr3_aa: CASSDSSGPPYGYTF; j_call: TRBJ1-2; d_call: .; clone_size: .; v_call: TRBV7-3
cdr3_nt: TGTGCCAGTATGGATCGGAGAAAGGGAGAGACCCAGTACTTC; cdr3_aa: CASMDRRKGETQYF; j_call: TRBJ2-5; d_call: .; clone_size: .; v_call: TRBV19
cdr3_nt: TGTGCCAGCAGCAAATATAGAATGGCGGCTAGCGGGAGAATCACCGGGGAGCTGTTTTTT; cdr3_aa: CASSKYRMAASGRITGELFF; j_call: TRBJ2-2; d_call: TRBD2; clone_size: once; v_call: TRBV5-8
cdr3_nt: TGTGCCAGCAGCTTAGGCGGGACCCCTGGAAACACCATATATTTT; cdr3_aa: CASSLGGTPGNTIYF; j_call: TRBJ1-3; d_call: .; clone_size: .; v_call: TRBV7-9
cdr3_nt: TGTGCCAGTAACAAAGCGGGGGTTCTCACAGATACGCAGTATTTT; cdr3_aa: CASNKAGVLTDTQYF; j_call: TRBJ2-3; d_call: TRBD2; clone_size: .; v_call: TRBV19
cdr3_nt: TGTGCCAGTAGGACCAACAGCGCGAACACTGAAGCTTTCTTT; cdr3_aa: CASRTNSANTEAFF; j_call: TRBJ1-1; d_call: .; clone_size: .; v_call: TRBV19
cdr3_nt: TGTGCCAGCAGCTTAACGTCGATGAACACTGAAGCTTTCTTT; cdr3_aa: CASSLTSMNTEAFF; j_call: TRBJ1-1; d_call: .; clone_size: few; v_call: TRBV7-3
cdr3_nt: TGTGCCAGCAGTTACGCCACAGGGGGCTACGAGCAGTACTTC; cdr3_aa: CASSYATGGYEQYF; j_call: TRBJ2-7; d_call: TRBD1; clone_size: .; v_call: TRBV6-5
cdr3_nt: TGCGCCAGCAGCTTGTTCCAGGGTGGCTACGAGCAGTACTTC; cdr3_aa: CASSLFQGGYEQYF; j_call: TRBJ2-7; d_call: .; clone_size: .; v_call: TRBV5-1
cdr3_nt: TGCGCCAGCAGCCAATGGGGAAATCAGCCCCAGCATTTT; cdr3_aa: CASSQWGNQPQHF; j_call: TRBJ1-5; d_call: .; clone_size: once; v_call: TRBV4-1
cdr3_nt: TGTGCCAGCAGTGTTGGCGGGAGATCGGATACGCAGTATTTT; cdr3_aa: CASSVGGRSDTQYF; j_call: TRBJ2-3; d_call: TRBD2; clone_size: .; v_call: TRBV6-1
cdr3_nt: TGTGCCAGCAGTTATTCAGGGGGCCGGGGGAACGAGCAGTACTTC; cdr3_aa: CASSYSGGRGNEQYF; j_call: TRBJ2-7; d_call: TRBD1; clone_size: .; v_call: TRBV6-5
cdr3_nt: TGTGCCAGCAGCAGACCGGGAAGCTCCTACAATGAGCAGTTCTTC; cdr3_aa: CASSRPGSSYNEQFF; j_call: TRBJ2-1; d_call: .; clone_size: .; v_call: TRBV27
cdr3_nt: TGTGCCAGCAGCGTACGTAGCGGGGTAGATACGCAGTATTTT; cdr3_aa: CASSVRSGVDTQYF; j_call: TRBJ2-3; d_call: TRBD2; clone_size: .; v_call: TRBV9
cdr3_nt: TGTGCCAGCCTTAGTTTTGGACGGGGGAGGGGATCCAAAAACATTCAGTACTTC; cdr3_aa: CASLSFGRGRGSKNIQYF; j_call: TRBJ2-4; d_call: TRBD2; clone_size: .; v_call: TRBV28
cdr3_nt: TGTGCCTGGAGCGTACGCCCTAGCGGGAGCAGCTACTCCTACGAGCAGTACTTC; cdr3_aa: CAWSVRPSGSSYSYEQYF; j_call: TRBJ2-7; d_call: TRBD2; clone_size: .; v_call: TRBV30
cdr3_nt: TGTGCCAGTAGCACCTTCCCGGGACTAGCGGGAGGTGCTCCCTACAATGAGCAGTTCTTC; cdr3_aa: CASSTFPGLAGGAPYNEQFF; j_call: TRBJ2-1; d_call: TRBD2; clone_size: .; v_call: TRBV19
cdr3_nt: TGCGCCAGCAGCTTGACAGGTAGCTCCTACGAGCAGTACTTC; cdr3_aa: CASSLTGSSYEQYF; j_call: TRBJ2-7; d_call: .; clone_size: .; v_call: TRBV5-1
cdr3_nt: TGTGCCAGCAGCTTCGGGGGTATGAACACTGAAGCTTTCTTT; cdr3_aa: CASSFGGMNTEAFF; j_call: TRBJ1-1; d_call: .; clone_size: .; v_call: TRBV7-3
cdr3_nt: TGTGCCTGGTCATCCGGGACAGGGATTCAAGAGACCCAGTACTTC; cdr3_aa: CAWSSGTGIQETQYF; j_call: TRBJ2-5; d_call: TRBD1; clone_size: .; v_call: TRBV30
cdr3_nt: TGTGCCAGCAGTTACTTCCCAAATAATGAGCAGTTCTTC; cdr3_aa: CASSYFPNNEQFF; j_call: TRBJ2-1; d_call: .; clone_size: .; v_call: TRBV6-6
cdr3_nt: TGTGCCAGCAAGCTCCGGAACTCGGACTTCTATGGCTACACCTTC; cdr3_aa: CASKLRNSDFYGYTF; j_call: TRBJ1-2; d_call: .; clone_size: .; v_call: TRBV2
cdr3_nt: TGTGCCAGCAGCCCCCTACCCCGGACGTTATCAGGCTATGGCTACACCTTC; cdr3_aa: CASSPLPRTLSGYGYTF; j_call: TRBJ1-2; d_call: .; clone_size: .; v_call: TRBV4-2
cdr3_nt: TGTGCCACCCGACAGGGGATCCACGAGCAGTACTTC; cdr3_aa: CATRQGIHEQYF; j_call: TRBJ2-7; d_call: TRBD1; clone_size: once; v_call: TRBV10-3